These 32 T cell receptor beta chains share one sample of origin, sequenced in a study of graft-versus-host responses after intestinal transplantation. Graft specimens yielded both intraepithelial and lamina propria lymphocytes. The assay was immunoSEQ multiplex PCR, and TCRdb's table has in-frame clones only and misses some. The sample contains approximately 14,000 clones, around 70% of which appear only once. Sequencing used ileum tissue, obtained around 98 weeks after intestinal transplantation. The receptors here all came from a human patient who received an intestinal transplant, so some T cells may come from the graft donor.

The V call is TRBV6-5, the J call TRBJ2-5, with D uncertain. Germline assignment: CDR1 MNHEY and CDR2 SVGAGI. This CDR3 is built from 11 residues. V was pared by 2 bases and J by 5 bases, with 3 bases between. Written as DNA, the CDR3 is TGTGCCAGCAGTTACGGGGAGACCCAGTACTTC. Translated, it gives CASSYGETQYF.

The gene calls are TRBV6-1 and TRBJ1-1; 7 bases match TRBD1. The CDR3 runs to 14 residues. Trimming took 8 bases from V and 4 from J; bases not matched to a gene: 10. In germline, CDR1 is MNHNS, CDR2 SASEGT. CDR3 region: CASYPQGRVTEAFF. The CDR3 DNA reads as TGTGCCAGCTACCCACAGGGGAGAGTCACTGAAGCTTTCTTT.

CDR3 bases: TGTGCCAGCTCACCACCAGGCGGGACAGCCAGACGGTATGGCTACACCTTC. Its translation is CASSPPGGTARRYGYTF. This chain connects TRBV18 to TRBJ1-2; 7 nucleotides line up with TRBD1. In germline, CDR1 is KGHSH, CDR2 LQKENI. This CDR3 spans 17 amino acids. After removal of 0 bases from V and 5 bases from J, the junction contained 12 bases not matched to a gene.

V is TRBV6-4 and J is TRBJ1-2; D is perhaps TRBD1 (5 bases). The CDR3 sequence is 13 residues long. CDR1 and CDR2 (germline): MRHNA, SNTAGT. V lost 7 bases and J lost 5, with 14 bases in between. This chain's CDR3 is CASKLTGKYGYTF. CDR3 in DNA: TGTGCCAGCAAGCTAACAGGAAAATATGGCTACACCTTC.

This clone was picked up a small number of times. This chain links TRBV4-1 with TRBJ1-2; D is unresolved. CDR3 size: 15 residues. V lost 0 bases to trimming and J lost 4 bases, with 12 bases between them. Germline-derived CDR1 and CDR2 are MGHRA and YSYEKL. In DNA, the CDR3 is TGCGCCAGCAGCCAAGACGCCGGCGGTACCTATGGCTACACCTTC. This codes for CASSQDAGGTYGYTF.

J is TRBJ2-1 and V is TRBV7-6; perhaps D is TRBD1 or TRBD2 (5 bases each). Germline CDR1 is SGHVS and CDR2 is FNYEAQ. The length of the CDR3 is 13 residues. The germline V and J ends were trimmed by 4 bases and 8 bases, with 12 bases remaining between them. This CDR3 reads CASSSGRRYEQFF. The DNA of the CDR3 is TGTGCCAGCAGCTCGGGACGACGATATGAGCAGTTCTTC. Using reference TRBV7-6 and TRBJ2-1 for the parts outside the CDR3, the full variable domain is GAGVSQSPRYKVTKRGQDVALRCDPISGHVSLYWYRQALGQGPEFLTYFNYEAQQDKSGLPNDRFSAERPEGSISTLTIQRTEQRDSAMYRCASSSGRRYEQFFGPGTRLTVL.

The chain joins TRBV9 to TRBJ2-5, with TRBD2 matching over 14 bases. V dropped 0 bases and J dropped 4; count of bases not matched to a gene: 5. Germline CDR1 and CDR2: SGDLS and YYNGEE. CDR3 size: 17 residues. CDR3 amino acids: CASSVGTSGGFRETQYF. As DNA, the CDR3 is TGTGCCAGCAGCGTAGGGACTAGCGGGGGGTTCAGAGAGACCCAGTACTTC.

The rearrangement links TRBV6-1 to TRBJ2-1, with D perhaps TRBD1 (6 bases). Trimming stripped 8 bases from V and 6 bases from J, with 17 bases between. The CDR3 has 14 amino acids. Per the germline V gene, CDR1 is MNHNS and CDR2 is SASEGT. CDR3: CASHRDMAVNEQFF. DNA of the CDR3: TGTGCCAGCCACCGGGACATGGCGGTCAATGAGCAGTTCTTC.

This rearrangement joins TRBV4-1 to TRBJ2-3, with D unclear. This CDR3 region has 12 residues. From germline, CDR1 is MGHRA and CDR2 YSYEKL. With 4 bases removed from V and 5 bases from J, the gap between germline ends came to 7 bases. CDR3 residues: CASSPFGDTQYF. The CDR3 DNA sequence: TGCGCCAGCAGCCCCTTCGGAGATACGCAGTATTTT.

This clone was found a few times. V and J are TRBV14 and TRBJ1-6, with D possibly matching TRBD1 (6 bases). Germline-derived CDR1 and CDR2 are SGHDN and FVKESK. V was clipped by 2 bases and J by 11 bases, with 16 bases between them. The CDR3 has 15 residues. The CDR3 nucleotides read TGTGCCAGCAGCCAATCCAATATAGGGGGGACACCCCTCCACTTT. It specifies CASSQSNIGGTPLHF.

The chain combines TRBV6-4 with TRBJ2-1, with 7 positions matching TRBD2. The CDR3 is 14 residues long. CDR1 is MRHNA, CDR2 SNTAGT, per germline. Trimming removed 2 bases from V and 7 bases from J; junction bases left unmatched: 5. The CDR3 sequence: CASSDVAGGNEQFF. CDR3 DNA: TGTGCCAGCAGTGACGTAGCGGGTGGGAATGAGCAGTTCTTC.

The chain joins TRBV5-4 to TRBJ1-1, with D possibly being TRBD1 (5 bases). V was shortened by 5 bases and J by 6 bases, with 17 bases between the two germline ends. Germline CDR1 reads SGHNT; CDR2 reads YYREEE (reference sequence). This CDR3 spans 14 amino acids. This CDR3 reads CASRALGGSPEAFF. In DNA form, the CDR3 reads TGTGCCAGCAGAGCCCTCGGGGGTTCCCCTGAAGCTTTCTTT.

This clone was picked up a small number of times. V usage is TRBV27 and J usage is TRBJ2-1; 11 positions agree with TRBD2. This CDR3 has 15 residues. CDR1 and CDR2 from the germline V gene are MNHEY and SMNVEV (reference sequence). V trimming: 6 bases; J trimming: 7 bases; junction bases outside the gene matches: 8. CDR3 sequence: CASSRSSGRKNEQFF. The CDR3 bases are TGTGCCAGCAGCCGATCTAGCGGGAGGAAGAATGAGCAGTTCTTC.

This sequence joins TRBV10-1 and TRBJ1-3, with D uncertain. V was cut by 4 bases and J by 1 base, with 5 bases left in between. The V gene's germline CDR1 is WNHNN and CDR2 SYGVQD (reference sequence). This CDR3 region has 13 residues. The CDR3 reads CASSAGSGNTIYF. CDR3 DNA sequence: TGCGCCAGCAGTGCCGGGTCTGGAAACACCATATATTTT.

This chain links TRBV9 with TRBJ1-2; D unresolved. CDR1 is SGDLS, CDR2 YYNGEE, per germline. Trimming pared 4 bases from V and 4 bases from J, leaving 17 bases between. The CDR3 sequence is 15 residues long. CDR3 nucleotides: TGTGCCAGCAGCCCCCAAAGGGCCATTGGCTATGGCTACACCTTC. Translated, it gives CASSPQRAIGYGYTF. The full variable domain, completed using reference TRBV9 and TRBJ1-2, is DSGVTQTPKHLITATGQRVTLRCSPRSGDLSVYWYQQSLDQGLQFLIQYYNGEERAKGNILERFSAQQFPDLHSELNLSSLELGDSALYFCASSPQRAIGYGYTFGSGTRLTVV.

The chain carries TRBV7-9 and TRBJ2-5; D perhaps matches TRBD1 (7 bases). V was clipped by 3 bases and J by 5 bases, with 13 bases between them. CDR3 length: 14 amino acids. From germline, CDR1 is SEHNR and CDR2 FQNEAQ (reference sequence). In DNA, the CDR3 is TGTGCCAGCAGCTTGCGGGACAGTTGGGAGACCCAGTACTTC. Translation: CASSLRDSWETQYF.

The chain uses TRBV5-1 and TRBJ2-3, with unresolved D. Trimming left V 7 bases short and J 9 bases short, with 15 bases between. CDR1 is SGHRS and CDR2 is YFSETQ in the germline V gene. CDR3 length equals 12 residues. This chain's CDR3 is CASSPADTTQYF. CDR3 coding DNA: TGCGCCAGCTCCCCGGCCGACACCACGCAGTATTTT.

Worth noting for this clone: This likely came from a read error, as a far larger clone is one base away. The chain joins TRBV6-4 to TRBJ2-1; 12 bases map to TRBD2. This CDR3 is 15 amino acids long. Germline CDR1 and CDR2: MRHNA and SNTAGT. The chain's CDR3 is CASRDSSGGANEQFF. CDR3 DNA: TGTGCCAGCCGTGACTCTAGCGGGGGGGCCAATGAGCAGTTCTTC.

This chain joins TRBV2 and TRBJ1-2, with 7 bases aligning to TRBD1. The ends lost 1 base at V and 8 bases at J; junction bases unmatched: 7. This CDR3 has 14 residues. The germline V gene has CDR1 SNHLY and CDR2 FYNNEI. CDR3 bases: TGTGCCAGCAGTGAAGAACAGGGGTATAGAGGCTACACCTTC. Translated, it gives CASSEEQGYRGYTF. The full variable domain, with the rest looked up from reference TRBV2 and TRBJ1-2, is EPEVTQTPSHQVTQMGQEVILRCVPISNHLYFYWYRQILGQKVEFLVSFYNNEISEKSEIFDDQFSVERPDGSNFTLKIRSTKLEDSAMYFCASSEEQGYRGYTFGSGTRLTVV.

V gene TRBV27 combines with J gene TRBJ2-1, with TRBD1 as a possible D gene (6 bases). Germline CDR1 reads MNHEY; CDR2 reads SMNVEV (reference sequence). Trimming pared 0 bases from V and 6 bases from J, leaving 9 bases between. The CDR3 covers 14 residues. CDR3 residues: CASSLSRGSNEQFF. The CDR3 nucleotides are TGTGCCAGCAGTTTATCGAGGGGGTCCAATGAGCAGTTCTTC.

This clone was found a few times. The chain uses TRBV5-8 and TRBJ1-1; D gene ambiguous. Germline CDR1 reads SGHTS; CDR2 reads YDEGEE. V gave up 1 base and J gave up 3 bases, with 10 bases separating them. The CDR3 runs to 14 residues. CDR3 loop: CASSLYPDYTEAFF. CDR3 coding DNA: TGTGCCAGCAGCTTGTACCCGGACTACACTGAAGCTTTCTTT. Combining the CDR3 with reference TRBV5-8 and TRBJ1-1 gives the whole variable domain EAGVTQSPTHLIKTRGQQATLRCSPISGHTSVYWYQQALGLGLQFLLWYDEGEERNRGNFPPRFSGRQFPNYSSELNVNALELEDSALYLCASSLYPDYTEAFFGQGTRLTVV.

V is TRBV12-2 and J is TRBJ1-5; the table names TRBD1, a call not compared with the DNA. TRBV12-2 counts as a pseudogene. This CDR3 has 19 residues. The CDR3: CASRGRQTEVPLGNQPQHF. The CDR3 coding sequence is TGTGCAAGTCGCGGTCGCCAGACAGAGGTTCCCTTGGGCAATCAGCCCCAGCATTTT.

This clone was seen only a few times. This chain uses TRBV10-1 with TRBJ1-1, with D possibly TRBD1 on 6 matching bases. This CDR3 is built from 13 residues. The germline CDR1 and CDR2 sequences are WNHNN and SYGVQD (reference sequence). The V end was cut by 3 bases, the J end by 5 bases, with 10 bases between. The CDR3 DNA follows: TGCGCCAGCAGTGATACAGGGCGGACTGAAGCTTTCTTT. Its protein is CASSDTGRTEAFF.

CDR3 bases: TGTGCCAGCAGCCCCGGTCGCGGCGAGCAGTACTTC. Translated: CASSPGRGEQYF. The genes are TRBV5-8 and TRBJ2-5; D not resolved. With the DNA end fitting TRBJ2-7 better, the J assignment may be wrong. In germline, CDR1 is SGHTS, CDR2 YDEGEE. The CDR3 extends over 12 amino acids.

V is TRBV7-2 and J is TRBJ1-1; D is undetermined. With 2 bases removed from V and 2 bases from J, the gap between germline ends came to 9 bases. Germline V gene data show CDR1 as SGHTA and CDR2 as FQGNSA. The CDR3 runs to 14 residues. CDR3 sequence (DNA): TGTGCCAGCAGCTTACTAATAATCAACACTGAAGCTTTCTTT. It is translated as CASSLLIINTEAFF.

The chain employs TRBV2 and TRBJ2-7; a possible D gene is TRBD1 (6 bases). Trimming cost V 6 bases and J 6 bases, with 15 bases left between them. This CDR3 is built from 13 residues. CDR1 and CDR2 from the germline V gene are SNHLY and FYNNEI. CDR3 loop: CASSARGSREQYF. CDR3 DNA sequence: TGTGCCAGCAGCGCTAGGGGGAGTCGCGAGCAGTACTTC.

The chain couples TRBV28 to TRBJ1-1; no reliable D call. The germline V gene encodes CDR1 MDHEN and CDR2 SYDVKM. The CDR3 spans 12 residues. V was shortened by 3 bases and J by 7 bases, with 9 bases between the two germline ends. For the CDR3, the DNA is TGTGCCAGCAGTTTCGTCGGGGTTGAAGCTTTCTTT. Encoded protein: CASSFVGVEAFF.

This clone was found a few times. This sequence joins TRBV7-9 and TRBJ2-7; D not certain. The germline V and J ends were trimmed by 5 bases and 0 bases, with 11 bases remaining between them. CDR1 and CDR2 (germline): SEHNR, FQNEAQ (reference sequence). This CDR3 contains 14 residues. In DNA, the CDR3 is TGTGCCAGCAGCACCGGACCGACCTCCTACGAGCAGTACTTC. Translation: CASSTGPTSYEQYF.

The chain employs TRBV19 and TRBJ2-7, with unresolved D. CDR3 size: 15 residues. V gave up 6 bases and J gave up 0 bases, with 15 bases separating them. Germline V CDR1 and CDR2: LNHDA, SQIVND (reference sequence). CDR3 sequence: CASRPSFGSSYEQYF. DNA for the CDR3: TGTGCCAGTAGACCCAGTTTTGGAAGCTCCTACGAGCAGTACTTC.

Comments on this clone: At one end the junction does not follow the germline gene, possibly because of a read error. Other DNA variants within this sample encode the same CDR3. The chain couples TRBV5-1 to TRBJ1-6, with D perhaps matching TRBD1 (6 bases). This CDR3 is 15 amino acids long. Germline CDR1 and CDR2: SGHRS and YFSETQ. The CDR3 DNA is TGCGCCAGCAGATCGGGGGGCTCCTATAATTCCCCCCTCCACTTT. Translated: CASRSGGSYNSPLHF.

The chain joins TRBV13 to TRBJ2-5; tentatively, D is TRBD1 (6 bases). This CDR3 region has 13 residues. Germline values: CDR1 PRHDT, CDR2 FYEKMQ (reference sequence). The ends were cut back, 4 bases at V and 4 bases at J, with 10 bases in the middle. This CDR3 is CASSSTGIETQYF. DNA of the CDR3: TGTGCCAGCAGCTCTACAGGGATAGAGACCCAGTACTTC.

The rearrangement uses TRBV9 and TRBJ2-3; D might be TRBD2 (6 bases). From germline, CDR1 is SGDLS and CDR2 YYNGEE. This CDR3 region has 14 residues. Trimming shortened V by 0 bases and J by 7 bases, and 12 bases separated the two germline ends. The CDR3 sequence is CASSVGGVVNTQYF. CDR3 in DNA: TGTGCCAGCAGCGTAGGGGGGGTCGTAAATACGCAGTATTTT.